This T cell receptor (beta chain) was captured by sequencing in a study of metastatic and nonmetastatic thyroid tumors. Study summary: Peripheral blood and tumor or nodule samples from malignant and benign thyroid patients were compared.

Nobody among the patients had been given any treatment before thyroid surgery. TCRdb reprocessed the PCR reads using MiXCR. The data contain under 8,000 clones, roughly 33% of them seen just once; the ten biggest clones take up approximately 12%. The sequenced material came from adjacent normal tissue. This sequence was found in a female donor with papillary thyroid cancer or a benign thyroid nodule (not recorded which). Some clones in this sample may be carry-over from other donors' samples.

The CDR3 reads CASSLGPSGYEQYF. CDR3 sequence (DNA): TGTGCCAGCAGCCTCGGTCCTAGCGGTTACGAGCAGTACTTC. The J gene is TRBJ2-7, the V gene TRBV11-3; TRBD2 aligns across 7 bases. This CDR3 has 14 residues. Trimming at V came to 5 bases and at J to 4 bases, leaving 8 bases not matched to a gene. CDR1 is SGHNT and CDR2 is YENEEA in the germline V gene.